The 20 T cell receptor beta chains given below trace back to one sample, sequenced in a study of cytomegalovirus exposure and HLA in healthy donors. Primers included in the PCR were 60 Vbeta and 13 Jbeta primers. Clones were sequenced by immunoSEQ multiplex PCR, and TCRdb holds only the in-frame ones, with some missing. The repertoire holds about 230,000 clones, with about 80% as singletons. Sequencing was carried out using PBMCs. The receptor set was obtained from a woman aged 60-75 years in good health and CMV-seropositive.

This chain connects TRBV5-1 to TRBJ1-2; TRBD1 aligns across 7 bases. CDR1 and CDR2 from the germline V gene are SGHRS and YFSETQ. The CDR3 runs 18 residues. V lost 0 bases and J lost 2; bases outside the gene matches: 13. The CDR3, as DNA: TGCGCCAGCAGCTTGGGGCGGACAGGAACCCCCGTGAACTATGGCTACACCTTC. The encoded protein is CASSLGRTGTPVNYGYTF.

V gene TRBV6-5 combines with J gene TRBJ2-1; D is perhaps TRBD2 (6 bases). CDR1 is MNHEY and CDR2 is SVGAGI in the germline V gene. The ends were cut back, 7 bases at V and 5 bases at J, with 15 bases in the middle. The CDR3 has 14 amino acids. CDR3 amino acids: CASNLPGENNEQFF. CDR3 in DNA: TGTGCCAGCAACTTGCCGGGGGAAAACAATGAGCAGTTCTTC.

This clone was recorded only once. The chain uses TRBV30 and TRBJ2-7, with D unresolved. Per germline, CDR1 GTSNPN and CDR2 SVGIG (reference sequence). CDR3 length: 13 residues. V was trimmed by 7 bases and J by 6 bases, leaving 19 bases between them. The CDR3 nucleotides are TGTGCCTCCCCAAGTCGGGTCTTAGGCGAGCAGTACTTC. Its protein is CASPSRVLGEQYF. The whole variable domain, filled in from reference TRBV30 and TRBJ2-7, reads SQTIHQWPATLVQPVGSPLSLECTVEGTSNPNLYWYRQAAGRGLQLLFYSVGIGQISSEVPQNLSASRPQDRQFILSSKKLLLSDSGFYLCASPSRVLGEQYFGPGTRLTVT.

This clone was seen a handful of times. The CDR3 coding sequence is TGTGCCAGCCAGGGGGGTCCTAACTATGGCTACACCTTC. Translating gives CASQGGPNYGYTF. The V and J genes are TRBV6-6 and TRBJ1-2, with 7 bases identical to TRBD1. Trimming removed 8 bases from V and 0 bases from J; junction bases left unmatched: 3. The V gene's germline CDR1 is MNHNY and CDR2 SVGAGI (reference sequence). There are 13 residues in the CDR3.

V usage is TRBV2 and J usage is TRBJ1-1; 7 bases are shared with TRBD1. CDR1 is SNHLY, CDR2 FYNNEI, per germline. CDR3 size: 12 residues. V gave up 6 bases and J gave up 8 bases; unmatched junction bases: 6. This CDR3 reads CASRNRGPEAFF. The CDR3 nucleotides are TGTGCCAGCAGAAACAGGGGTCCCGAAGCTTTCTTT. Looking up the rest from reference TRBV2 and TRBJ1-1 gives the full variable domain: EPEVTQTPSHQVTQMGQEVILRCVPISNHLYFYWYRQILGQKVEFLVSFYNNEISEKSEIFDDQFSVERPDGSNFTLKIRSTKLEDSAMYFCASRNRGPEAFFGQGTRLTVV.

The V call is TRBV19, the J call TRBJ2-7, with 11 bases lining up with TRBD2. The CDR3 totals 15 residues. The germline V gene has CDR1 LNHDA and CDR2 SQIVND (reference sequence). The J segment lost 0 bases and the V segment lost 6 bases, leaving 4 bases of the junction unmatched. The CDR3 is CASRKLAGASYEQYF. CDR3 bases: TGTGCCAGTAGAAAACTAGCGGGAGCCTCCTACGAGCAGTACTTC.

The rearrangement links TRBV7-9 to TRBJ2-7; 11 nucleotides match TRBD1. The CDR3 is 16 residues long. CDR1 is SEHNR and CDR2 is FQNEAQ in the germline V gene (reference sequence). J was trimmed by 7 bases and V by 4 bases; bases with no gene match: 12. CDR3 nucleotide sequence: TGTGCCAGCAGCTCACTGCCCGGACAGGGGGCGAGGGAGCAGTACTTC. It specifies CASSSLPGQGAREQYF.

The chain couples TRBV7-2 to TRBJ2-1; D is possibly TRBD2 (5 bases). V was clipped by 6 bases and J by 2 bases, with 14 bases between them. Per the germline V gene, CDR1 is SGHTA and CDR2 is FQGNSA. This CDR3 is built from 15 residues. CDR3 residues: CASRLPGSTYNEQFF. The CDR3 bases are TGTGCCAGCAGACTCCCGGGGAGCACCTACAATGAGCAGTTCTTC.

In its sample, this clone was seen once. This chain joins TRBV5-1 and TRBJ2-3, with 7 positions matching TRBD2. V lost 4 bases to trimming and J lost 0 bases; unmatched junction nucleotides: 2. Germline values: CDR1 SGHRS, CDR2 YFSETQ. The CDR3 runs to 14 residues. The CDR3 DNA reads TGCGCCAGCAGCGGGGGAGGGAGCACAGATACGCAGTATTTT. Protein product: CASSGGGSTDTQYF. Full variable domain (remainder filled in from reference TRBV5-1 and TRBJ2-3): KAGVTQTPRYLIKTRGQQVTLSCSPISGHRSVSWYQQTPGQGLQFLFEYFSETQRNKGNFPGRFSGRQFSNSRSEMNVSTLELGDSALYLCASSGGGSTDTQYFGPGTRLTVL.

V is TRBV7-2 and J is TRBJ2-1; weak D call: TRBD2 (6 bases). CDR1 is SGHTA, CDR2 FQGNSA, per germline. V was cut by 0 bases and J by 4 bases, with 7 bases left in between. This CDR3 has 14 residues. CDR3 nucleotides: TGTGCCAGCAGCTTAGCGGGGGGATACAATGAGCAGTTCTTC. Amino acids: CASSLAGGYNEQFF.

The V gene is TRBV7-9, the J gene TRBJ2-7; tentative D call: TRBD2 (5 bases). The germline V gene encodes CDR1 SEHNR and CDR2 FQNEAQ (reference sequence). The CDR3 has 14 residues. Trimming left V 3 bases short and J 3 bases short, with 12 bases between. The CDR3 sequence: CASSFRGSSYEQYF. CDR3 DNA sequence: TGTGCCAGCAGCTTTAGAGGGTCGAGCTACGAGCAGTACTTC.

This chain's CDR3 is CASSLGLRGADTQYF. The CDR3, as DNA: TGTGCCAGCAGCTTGGGTTTGCGGGGGGCGGATACGCAGTATTTT. The V and J genes are TRBV7-9 and TRBJ2-3, with 8 bases matching TRBD2. The V segment lost 3 bases and the J segment 6 bases; nucleotides outside the gene matches: 8. The CDR3 spans 15 residues. Germline V gives CDR1 SEHNR, CDR2 FQNEAQ (reference sequence).

The chain carries TRBV19 and TRBJ2-6; TRBD1 is a possible D gene (6 bases). V was shortened by 1 base and J by 2 bases, with 9 bases between the two germline ends. Germline V CDR1 and CDR2: LNHDA, SQIVND (reference sequence). This CDR3 is 16 amino acids long. The CDR3, as DNA: TGTGCCAGTAGTATAGGCCAGGGGACTGGGGCCAACGTCCTGACTTTC. Protein product: CASSIGQGTGANVLTF.

The chain recombines TRBV5-1 with TRBJ2-1, with 8 bases aligning to TRBD2. CDR1 and CDR2 from the germline V gene are SGHRS and YFSETQ. V was clipped by 4 bases and J by 1 base; unmatched bases: 4. CDR3 length: 15 amino acids. Here the CDR3 reads CASSPGGLSYNEQFF. DNA for the CDR3: TGCGCCAGCAGCCCGGGGGGGTTATCCTACAATGAGCAGTTCTTC.

V gene TRBV14 combines with J gene TRBJ1-1, with no clear D. V shed 6 bases and J shed 4 bases, with 15 bases lying between them. Germline CDR1 reads SGHDN; CDR2 reads FVKESK. The CDR3 has 14 amino acids. CDR3 protein: CASRLGGVGTEAFF. The CDR3 DNA reads TGTGCCAGCAGGCTTGGCGGGGTGGGCACTGAAGCTTTCTTT.

The rearrangement uses TRBV18 and TRBJ2-1; 10 bases are a match to TRBD1. The length of the CDR3 is 15 residues. Trimming removed 3 bases from V and 7 bases from J; junction bases left unmatched: 6. Per germline, CDR1 KGHSH and CDR2 LQKENI. The CDR3 DNA reads TGTGCCAGCTCACCTCAGGGACAGGGGATTAATGAGCAGTTCTTC. Its protein is CASSPQGQGINEQFF.

The chain joins TRBV30 to TRBJ2-1, with 9 nucleotides matching TRBD2. V was clipped by 3 bases and J by 6 bases; unmatched bases: 3. The germline V gene encodes CDR1 GTSNPN and CDR2 SVGIG (reference sequence). The CDR3 is 13 amino acids. CDR3 sequence: CAWSGLASNEQFF. CDR3 DNA sequence: TGTGCCTGGAGCGGACTAGCGTCCAATGAGCAGTTCTTC.

The V gene is TRBV5-1, the J gene TRBJ2-7, with a tentative D call TRBD1 (6 bases). CDR1 is SGHRS, CDR2 YFSETQ, per germline. This CDR3 is 15 amino acids long. V lost 1 base, J lost 4 bases, and 15 bases lay in between. The CDR3 bases are TGCGCCAGCAGCTTGATCGCAGGGGATACGTACGAGCAGTACTTC. The encoded protein is CASSLIAGDTYEQYF. Variable domain in full (rest from reference TRBV5-1 and TRBJ2-7): KAGVTQTPRYLIKTRGQQVTLSCSPISGHRSVSWYQQTPGQGLQFLFEYFSETQRNKGNFPGRFSGRQFSNSRSEMNVSTLELGDSALYLCASSLIAGDTYEQYFGPGTRLTVT.

Only a few counts were recorded for this clone. The gene calls are TRBV6-5 and TRBJ2-1; TRBD2 is a possible D gene (5 bases). The V and J ends lost 6 bases and 1 base respectively, with 13 bases between them. The CDR3 is 15 amino acids. The germline V gene has CDR1 MNHEY and CDR2 SVGAGI. CDR3 sequence reads: CASSPADASYNEQFF. CDR3 sequence (DNA): TGTGCCAGCAGCCCAGCGGATGCATCCTACAATGAGCAGTTCTTC.

V is TRBV10-1 and J is TRBJ2-7; possibly TRBD2 for D (5 bases). Trimming shortened V by 3 bases and J by 4 bases, and 10 bases separated the two germline ends. Germline CDR1 reads WNHNN; CDR2 reads SYGVQD (reference sequence). The CDR3 totals 13 residues. In DNA form, the CDR3 reads TGCGCCAGCAGTGACGGCTCGGGGTACGAGCAGTACTTC. Its protein is CASSDGSGYEQYF.